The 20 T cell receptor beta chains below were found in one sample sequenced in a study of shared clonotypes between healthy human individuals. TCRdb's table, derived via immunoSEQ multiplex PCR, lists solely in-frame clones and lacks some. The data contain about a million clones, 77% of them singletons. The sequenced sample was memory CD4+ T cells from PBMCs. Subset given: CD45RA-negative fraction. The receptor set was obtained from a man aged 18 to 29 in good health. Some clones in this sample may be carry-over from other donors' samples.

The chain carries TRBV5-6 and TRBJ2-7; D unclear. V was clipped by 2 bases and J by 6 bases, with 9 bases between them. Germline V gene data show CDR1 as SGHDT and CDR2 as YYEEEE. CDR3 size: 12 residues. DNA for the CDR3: TGTGCCAGCAGCTTAAGTTCGGGCGAGCAGTACTTC. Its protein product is CASSLSSGEQYF.

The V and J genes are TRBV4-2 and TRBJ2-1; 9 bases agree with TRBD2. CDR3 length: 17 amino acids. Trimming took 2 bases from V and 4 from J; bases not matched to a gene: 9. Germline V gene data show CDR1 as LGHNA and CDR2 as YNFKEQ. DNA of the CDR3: TGTGCCAGCAGCCAAAATCCCGGGACTAGCAGATACAATGAGCAGTTCTTC. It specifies CASSQNPGTSRYNEQFF.

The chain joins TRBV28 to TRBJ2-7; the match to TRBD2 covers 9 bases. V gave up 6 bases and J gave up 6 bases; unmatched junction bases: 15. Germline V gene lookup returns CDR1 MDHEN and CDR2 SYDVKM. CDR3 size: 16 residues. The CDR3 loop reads CASSLRRPGRGGEQYF. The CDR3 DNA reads TGTGCCAGCAGCCTTCGTCGACCCGGGCGGGGGGGCGAGCAGTACTTC.

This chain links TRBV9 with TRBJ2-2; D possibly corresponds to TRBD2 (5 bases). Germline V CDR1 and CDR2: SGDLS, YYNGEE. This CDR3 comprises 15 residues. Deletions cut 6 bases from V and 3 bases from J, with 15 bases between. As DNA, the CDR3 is TGTGCCAGCATGCCGGGGATTAGGGACACCGGGGAGCTGTTTTTT. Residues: CASMPGIRDTGELFF.

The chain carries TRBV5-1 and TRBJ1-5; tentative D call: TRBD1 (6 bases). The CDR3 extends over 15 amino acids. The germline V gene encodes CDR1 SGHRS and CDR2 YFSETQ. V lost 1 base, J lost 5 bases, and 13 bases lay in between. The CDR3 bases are TGCGCCAGCAGCTTGTGGGCAGGGGAAGATCAGCCCCAGCATTTT. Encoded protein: CASSLWAGEDQPQHF.

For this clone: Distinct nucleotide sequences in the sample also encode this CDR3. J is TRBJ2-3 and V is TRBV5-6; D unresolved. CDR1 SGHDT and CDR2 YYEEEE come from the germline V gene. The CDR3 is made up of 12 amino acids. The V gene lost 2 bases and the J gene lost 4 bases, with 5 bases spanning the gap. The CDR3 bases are TGTGCCAGCAGCTTCAGTCCAGATACGCAGTATTTT. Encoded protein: CASSFSPDTQYF.

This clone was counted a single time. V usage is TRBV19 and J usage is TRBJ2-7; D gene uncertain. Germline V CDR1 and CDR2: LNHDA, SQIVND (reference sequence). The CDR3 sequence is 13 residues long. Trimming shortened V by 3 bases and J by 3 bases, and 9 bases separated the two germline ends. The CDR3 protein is CASSMTPDYEQYF. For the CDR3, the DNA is TGTGCCAGTAGTATGACGCCCGACTACGAGCAGTACTTC.

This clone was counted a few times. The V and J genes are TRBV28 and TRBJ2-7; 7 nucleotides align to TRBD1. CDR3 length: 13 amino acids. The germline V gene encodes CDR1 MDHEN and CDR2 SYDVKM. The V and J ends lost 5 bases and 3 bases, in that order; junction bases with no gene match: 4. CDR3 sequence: CASSLTGFYEQYF. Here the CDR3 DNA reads TGTGCCAGCAGTCTGACAGGGTTCTACGAGCAGTACTTC.

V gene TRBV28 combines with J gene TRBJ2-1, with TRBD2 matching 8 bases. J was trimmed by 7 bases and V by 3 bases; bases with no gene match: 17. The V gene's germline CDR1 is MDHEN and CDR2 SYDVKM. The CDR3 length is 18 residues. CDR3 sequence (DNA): TGTGCCAGCAGTTTCCCCCCTAAAACCGGGAGGGCCTTGAATGAGCAGTTCTTC. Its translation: CASSFPPKTGRALNEQFF.

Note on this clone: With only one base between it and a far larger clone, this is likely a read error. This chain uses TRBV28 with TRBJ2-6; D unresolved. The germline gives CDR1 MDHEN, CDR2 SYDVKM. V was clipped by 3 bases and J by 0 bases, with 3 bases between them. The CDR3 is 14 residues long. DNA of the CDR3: TGTGCCAGCAGTTTGGCCTCTGGGGCCAACGTCCTGACTTTC. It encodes CASSLASGANVLTF.

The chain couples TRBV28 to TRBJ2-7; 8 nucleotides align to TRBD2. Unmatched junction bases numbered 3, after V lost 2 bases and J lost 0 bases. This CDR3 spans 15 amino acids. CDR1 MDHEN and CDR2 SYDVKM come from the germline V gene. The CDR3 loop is CASSLISGASYEQYF. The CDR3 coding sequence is TGTGCCAGCAGTTTAATTAGCGGGGCCTCCTACGAGCAGTACTTC.

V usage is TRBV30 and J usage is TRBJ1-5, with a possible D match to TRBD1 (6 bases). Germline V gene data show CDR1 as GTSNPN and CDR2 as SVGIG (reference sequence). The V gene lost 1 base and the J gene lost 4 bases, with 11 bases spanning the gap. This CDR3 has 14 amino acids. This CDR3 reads CAWSGGRGNQPQHF. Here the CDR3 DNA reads TGTGCCTGGAGTGGAGGCAGGGGAAATCAGCCCCAGCATTTT. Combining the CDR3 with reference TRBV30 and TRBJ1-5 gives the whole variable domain SQTIHQWPATLVQPVGSPLSLECTVEGTSNPNLYWYRQAAGRGLQLLFYSVGIGQISSEVPQNLSASRPQDRQFILSSKKLLLSDSGFYLCAWSGGRGNQPQHFGDGTRLSIL.

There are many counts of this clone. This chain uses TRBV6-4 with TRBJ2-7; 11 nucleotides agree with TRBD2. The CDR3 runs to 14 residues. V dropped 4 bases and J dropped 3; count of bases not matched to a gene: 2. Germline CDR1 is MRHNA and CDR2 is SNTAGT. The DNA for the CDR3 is TGTGCCAGCAGTGCCGGGACTAGCGGCTACGAGCAGTACTTC. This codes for CASSAGTSGYEQYF.

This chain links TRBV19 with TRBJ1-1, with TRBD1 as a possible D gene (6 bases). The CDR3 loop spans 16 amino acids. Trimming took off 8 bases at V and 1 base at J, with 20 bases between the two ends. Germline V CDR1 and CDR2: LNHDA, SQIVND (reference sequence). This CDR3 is CASSPPGGPWNTEAFF. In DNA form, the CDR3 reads TGTGCCAGTTCACCGCCGGGGGGGCCGTGGAACACTGAAGCTTTCTTT.

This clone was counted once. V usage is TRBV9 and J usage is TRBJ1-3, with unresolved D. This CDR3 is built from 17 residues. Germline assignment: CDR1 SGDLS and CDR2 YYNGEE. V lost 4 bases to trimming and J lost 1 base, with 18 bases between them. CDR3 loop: CASSPRMGYRSGNTIYF. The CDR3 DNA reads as TGTGCCAGCAGCCCGCGAATGGGATATCGGTCTGGAAACACCATATATTTT.

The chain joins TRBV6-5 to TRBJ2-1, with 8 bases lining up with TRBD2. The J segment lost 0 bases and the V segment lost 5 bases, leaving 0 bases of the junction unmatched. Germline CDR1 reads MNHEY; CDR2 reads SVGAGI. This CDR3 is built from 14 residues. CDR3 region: CASSSGSSYNEQFF. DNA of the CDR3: TGTGCCAGCAGTAGCGGGAGCTCCTACAATGAGCAGTTCTTC.

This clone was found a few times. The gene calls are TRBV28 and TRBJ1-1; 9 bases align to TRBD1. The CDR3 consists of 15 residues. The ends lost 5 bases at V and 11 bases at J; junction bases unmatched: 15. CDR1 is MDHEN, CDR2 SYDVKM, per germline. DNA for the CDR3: TGTGCCAGCAGTCCTCTACAGGGGGCCCTGCCGGGGGCTTTCTTT. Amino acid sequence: CASSPLQGALPGAFF.

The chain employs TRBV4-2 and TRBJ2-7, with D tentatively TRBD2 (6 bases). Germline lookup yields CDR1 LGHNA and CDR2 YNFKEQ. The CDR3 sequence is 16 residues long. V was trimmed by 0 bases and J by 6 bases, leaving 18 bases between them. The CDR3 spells CASSQDWGEVISEQYF. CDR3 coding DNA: TGTGCCAGCAGCCAAGATTGGGGGGAGGTGATCAGCGAGCAGTACTTC.

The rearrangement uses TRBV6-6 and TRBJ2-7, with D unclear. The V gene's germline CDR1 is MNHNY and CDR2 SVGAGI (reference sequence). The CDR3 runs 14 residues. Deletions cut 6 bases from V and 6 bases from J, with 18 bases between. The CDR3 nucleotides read TGTGCCAGCAGGTACCACGAAAAGAGTTCCGAGCAGTACTTC. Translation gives CASRYHEKSSEQYF.

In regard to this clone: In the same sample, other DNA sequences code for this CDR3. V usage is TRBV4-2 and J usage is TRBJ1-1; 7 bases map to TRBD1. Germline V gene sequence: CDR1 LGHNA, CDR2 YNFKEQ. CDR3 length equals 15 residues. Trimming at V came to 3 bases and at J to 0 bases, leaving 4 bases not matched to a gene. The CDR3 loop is CASSQGDSLNTEAFF. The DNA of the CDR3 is TGTGCCAGCAGCCAGGGGGACAGTTTGAACACTGAAGCTTTCTTT.